One sample yielded the 24 T cell receptor beta chains listed below, sequenced in a study of cytomegalovirus exposure and HLA in healthy donors. Only in-frame clones appear in the TCRdb table, and some are missing; sequencing was by immunoSEQ multiplex PCR. Here the sample spans approximately 180,000 clones, about 84% being singletons. Sample: PBMCs. These receptors were collected from a woman between 18 and 29 years old in good health and CMV-seronegative.

This rearrangement joins TRBV7-6 to TRBJ2-5, with D hard to call. The germline CDR1 and CDR2 sequences are SGHVS and FNYEAQ. This CDR3 has 14 residues. V lost 7 bases, J lost 4 bases, and 16 bases lay in between. The CDR3 sequence: CASTPAIRAETQYF. The CDR3 DNA sequence: TGTGCCAGCACCCCCGCCATTAGAGCAGAGACCCAGTACTTC.

V usage is TRBV5-1 and J usage is TRBJ1-4; 7 nucleotides line up with TRBD1. The CDR3 is 16 amino acids. V lost 2 bases and J lost 7; bases outside the gene matches: 11. From germline, CDR1 is SGHRS and CDR2 YFSETQ. CDR3 DNA sequence: TGCGCCAGCAGCTTCGGCGGCAGGGGGATGGGTGAAAAACTGTTTTTT. This translates into CASSFGGRGMGEKLFF.

With respect to this clone: Other DNA sequences in this specimen translate into the identical CDR3. The chain combines TRBV18 with TRBJ2-1; no clear D. CDR1 is KGHSH, CDR2 LQKENI, per germline. V dropped 0 bases and J dropped 6 bases, with 3 bases sitting between them. The CDR3 totals 12 residues. The CDR3 DNA reads as TGTGCCAGCTCACCACCGAGCAATGAGCAGTTCTTC. Translating gives CASSPPSNEQFF. Full variable domain (remainder filled in from reference TRBV18 and TRBJ2-1): NAGVMQNPRHLVRRRGQEARLRCSPMKGHSHVYWYRQLPEEGLKFMVYLQKENIIDESGMPKERFSAEFPKEGPSILRIQQVVRGDSAAYFCASSPPSNEQFFGPGTRLTVL.

The gene calls are TRBV7-9 and TRBJ2-1; 9 positions agree with TRBD2. The CDR3 length is 17 residues. CDR1 SEHNR and CDR2 FQNEAQ come from the germline V gene (reference sequence). The ends lost 5 bases at V and 9 bases at J; junction bases unmatched: 17. CDR3 loop: CASSRVGLAGSSVEQFF. The CDR3 coding sequence is TGTGCCAGCAGCCGGGTGGGGCTAGCGGGAAGTTCGGTTGAGCAGTTCTTC.

The chain couples TRBV2 to TRBJ2-3, with D possibly being TRBD1 (5 bases). In germline, CDR1 is SNHLY, CDR2 FYNNEI. V was clipped by 4 bases and J by 4 bases, with 12 bases between them. This CDR3 has 14 residues. CDR3 nucleotide sequence: TGTGCCAGCAGTGTTAGGCAGGGATCAGATACGCAGTATTTT. The encoded protein is CASSVRQGSDTQYF. The complete variable domain, with remaining parts taken from reference TRBV2 and TRBJ2-3, reads EPEVTQTPSHQVTQMGQEVILRCVPISNHLYFYWYRQILGQKVEFLVSFYNNEISEKSEIFDDQFSVERPDGSNFTLKIRSTKLEDSAMYFCASSVRQGSDTQYFGPGTRLTVL.

The CDR3 DNA is TGCAGCGTTCGGGGGGCCAGAAACACCATATATTTT. Translating it yields CSVRGARNTIYF. The gene calls are TRBV29-1 and TRBJ1-3; D is possibly TRBD1 (6 bases). V lost 5 bases and J 5 bases, leaving 10 bases between the germline ends. The CDR3 extends over 12 amino acids. Looked up from germline, CDR1 is SQVTM and CDR2 is ANQGSEA.

The chain joins TRBV4-1 to TRBJ1-4; tentatively, D is TRBD1 (6 bases). V shed 1 base and J shed 4 bases, with 10 bases lying between them. The CDR3 is made up of 15 amino acids. Germline lookup yields CDR1 MGHRA and CDR2 YSYEKL. DNA of the CDR3: TGCGCCAGCAGCCAAGCTGACAGGTATAATGAAAAACTGTTTTTT. It is translated as CASSQADRYNEKLFF.

The V gene is TRBV11-2, the J gene TRBJ2-1; TRBD1 agrees at 9 bases. This CDR3 spans 13 amino acids. The germline gives CDR1 SGHAT, CDR2 FQNNGV. With 5 bases clipped from V and 9 bases from J, the junction kept 5 bases outside the gene matches. CDR3 DNA: TGTGCCAGCAGCCAGATGGGACAGGGTGAGCAGTTCTTC. This gives the protein CASSQMGQGEQFF.

The chain is built from TRBV28 and TRBJ1-2; tentative D call: TRBD1 (6 bases). V lost 7 bases, J lost 4 bases, and 13 bases lay in between. Germline CDR1 reads MDHEN; CDR2 reads SYDVKM. This CDR3 is built from 13 residues. The CDR3 sequence: CASIPPGAYGYTF. CDR3 nucleotides: TGTGCCAGCATACCACCAGGGGCCTATGGCTACACCTTC.

The V and J genes are TRBV18 and TRBJ1-5; D uncertain. The CDR3 is 16 residues long. The V end was cut by 3 bases, the J end by 6 bases, with 18 bases between. Germline CDR1 KGHSH, CDR2 LQKENI. The DNA of the CDR3 is TGTGCCAGCTCACCGGAGCACCGAGGCGGGAGTCAGCCCCAGCATTTT. Translated: CASSPEHRGGSQPQHF.

This clone showed up just once. The chain uses TRBV29-1 and TRBJ1-4; D gene ambiguous. Looked up from germline, CDR1 is SQVTM and CDR2 is ANQGSEA. This CDR3 has 13 residues. V shed 4 bases and J shed 6 bases, with 12 bases lying between them. The CDR3 loop reads CSVGWGGHEKLFF. CDR3 in DNA: TGCAGCGTTGGTTGGGGAGGGCATGAAAAACTGTTTTTT. Full variable domain (rest looked up from reference TRBV29-1 and TRBJ1-4): SAVISQKPSRDICQRGTSLTIQCQVDSQVTMMFWYRQQPGQSLTLIATANQGSEATYESGFVIDKFPISRPNLTFSTLTVSNMSPEDSSIYLCSVGWGGHEKLFFGSGTQLSVL.

The genes are TRBV29-1 and TRBJ2-5; the match to TRBD2 covers 7 bases. This CDR3 is 18 amino acids long. Germline CDR1 is SQVTM and CDR2 is ANQGSEA. The V segment lost 0 bases and the J segment 4 bases; nucleotides outside the gene matches: 17. The chain's CDR3 is CSVEDPQKREERRETQYF. The CDR3 DNA follows: TGCAGCGTTGAAGATCCTCAAAAGCGGGAAGAAAGACGAGAGACCCAGTACTTC.

V gene TRBV27 combines with J gene TRBJ2-7; 9 nucleotides agree with TRBD2. Trimming cost V 2 bases and J 0 bases; bases outside gene matches: 5. CDR1 and CDR2 (germline): MNHEY, SMNVEV (reference sequence). The CDR3 sequence is 16 residues long. CDR3 loop: CASSLGGGRVSYEQYF. CDR3 DNA sequence: TGTGCCAGCAGTTTAGGAGGCGGGAGGGTCTCCTACGAGCAGTACTTC.

This clone was seen more than once but under ten times. The chain recombines TRBV7-2 with TRBJ2-3; 10 bases line up with TRBD2. CDR1 and CDR2 (germline): SGHTA, FQGNSA. CDR3 length: 16 residues. The junction had 11 bases not matched to a gene; V was cut back by 5 bases and J by 6 bases. CDR3 in DNA: TGTGCCAGCAGCCGCAATAGCGGGAGGAGCTTGGATACGCAGTATTTT. Residues: CASSRNSGRSLDTQYF.

J is TRBJ2-7 and V is TRBV5-6, with a tentative D call TRBD1 (6 bases). CDR3 size: 15 residues. Per germline, CDR1 SGHDT and CDR2 YYEEEE. V was clipped by 3 bases and J by 4 bases, with 17 bases between them. DNA of the CDR3: TGTGCCAGCAGCTCCCGGGGACATCCCGTTTACGAGCAGTACTTC. This gives the protein CASSSRGHPVYEQYF.

V is TRBV4-1 and J is TRBJ2-1; TRBD2 agrees at 9 bases. Unmatched junction bases numbered 7, after V lost 0 bases and J lost 7 bases. The CDR3 totals 16 residues. Germline V gene data show CDR1 as MGHRA and CDR2 as YSYEKL. For the CDR3, the DNA is TGCGCCAGCAGCCAAGAGGGAGCGGGGGGTTCAAATGAGCAGTTCTTC. This sequence encodes CASSQEGAGGSNEQFF.

The V and J genes are TRBV7-7 and TRBJ2-6; weak D call: TRBD1 (5 bases). Trimming took off 5 bases at V and 0 bases at J, with 11 bases between the two ends. Germline values: CDR1 SSHAT, CDR2 FNYEAQ (reference sequence). The CDR3 sequence is 16 residues long. Here the CDR3 reads CASSRFTGSGANVLTF. In nucleotides, the CDR3 is TGTGCCAGCAGCCGATTCACAGGCTCTGGGGCCAACGTCCTGACTTTC.

The chain combines TRBV7-9 with TRBJ1-3; no clear D. The ends were cut back, 5 bases at V and 7 bases at J, with 15 bases in the middle. The CDR3 length is 14 residues. From germline, CDR1 is SEHNR and CDR2 FQNEAQ (reference sequence). The CDR3, as DNA: TGTGCCAGCAGCAAACGGGAGGGTGTTAACACCATATATTTT. Amino acid sequence: CASSKREGVNTIYF.

The CDR3 is CASSPSPGDTQYF. The CDR3 nucleotides are TGTGCCAGCAGTCCCTCCCCGGGAGATACGCAGTATTTT. This sequence joins TRBV27 and TRBJ2-3; D gene ambiguous. Germline V gene data show CDR1 as MNHEY and CDR2 as SMNVEV (reference sequence). The CDR3 spans 13 residues. Trimming took 5 bases from V and 5 from J, leaving 11 bases between them.

V and J are TRBV7-3 and TRBJ2-3; 13 nucleotides align to TRBD2. CDR3 length: 15 amino acids. V lost 4 bases and J lost 5; bases outside the gene matches: 3. CDR1 and CDR2 (germline): SGHTA, FQGTGA. In nucleotides, the CDR3 is TGTGCCAGCAGCTCACTAGCGGGGGGGAAAGATACGCAGTATTTT. Its translation: CASSSLAGGKDTQYF.

This chain uses TRBV18 with TRBJ1-2, with a possible D match to TRBD1 (5 bases). CDR1 is KGHSH, CDR2 LQKENI, per germline. The germline V and J ends were trimmed by 0 bases and 3 bases, with 14 bases remaining between them. CDR3 length: 16 amino acids. The chain's CDR3 is CASSPPGAGSDYGYTF. CDR3 coding DNA: TGTGCCAGCTCACCACCTGGGGCAGGGTCCGACTATGGCTACACCTTC. The whole variable domain, remainder taken from reference TRBV18 and TRBJ1-2, is NAGVMQNPRHLVRRRGQEARLRCSPMKGHSHVYWYRQLPEEGLKFMVYLQKENIIDESGMPKERFSAEFPKEGPSILRIQQVVRGDSAAYFCASSPPGAGSDYGYTFGSGTRLTVV.

The chain carries TRBV19 and TRBJ2-5; D is perhaps TRBD1 (5 bases). Between the trimmed V and J ends, which lost 5 bases and 7 bases, there was a span of 17 bases. Germline loops: CDR1 LNHDA, CDR2 SQIVND (reference sequence). The CDR3 extends over 14 amino acids. In DNA, the CDR3 is TGTGCCAGTAGTGGCAGGGAAGGAAGGGGGACCCAGTACTTC. This codes for CASSGREGRGTQYF. Full variable domain (missing parts from reference TRBV19 and TRBJ2-5): DGGITQSPKYLFRKEGQNVTLSCEQNLNHDAMYWYRQDPGQGLRLIYYSQIVNDFQKGDIAEGYSVSREKKESFPLTVTSAQKNPTAFYLCASSGREGRGTQYFGPGTRLLVL.

V usage is TRBV2 and J usage is TRBJ1-2; TRBD1 aligns across 8 bases. From germline, CDR1 is SNHLY and CDR2 FYNNEI. V gave up 4 bases and J gave up 7 bases; unmatched junction bases: 5. This CDR3 has 13 amino acids. The CDR3 DNA sequence: TGTGCCAGCAGTGTTGGCAGGGGGCCTGGCTACACCTTC. This encodes CASSVGRGPGYTF.

This clone was found once. This chain's CDR3 is CASSVAGLAGVGFDNEQFF. CDR3 in DNA: TGTGCCAGCAGCGTAGCCGGACTAGCGGGAGTGGGGTTTGACAATGAGCAGTTCTTC. V and J are TRBV9 and TRBJ2-1; 13 bases match TRBD2. J was trimmed by 5 bases and V by 0 bases; bases with no gene match: 11. This CDR3 contains 19 residues. Germline V gives CDR1 SGDLS, CDR2 YYNGEE.